These 13 T cell receptor beta chains were all obtained from the same sample, sequenced in a study of blood T cell repertoires in COVID-19. The assay was immunoSEQ multiplex PCR, and TCRdb's table has in-frame clones only and misses some. Among around 300,000 clones listed, 90% were seen once. Input material: peripheral blood. All receptors derive from a woman in her 40s with COVID-19, enrolled during active disease.

The rearrangement joins TRBV5-4 to TRBJ2-2; D possibly corresponds to TRBD1 (6 bases). V lost 3 bases and J lost 6, with 12 bases in between. CDR1 is SGHNT, CDR2 YYREEE, per germline (reference sequence). CDR3 length: 14 amino acids. The CDR3 DNA is TGTGCCAGCAGCTCCCAGGGGTCGTCCGGGGAGCTGTTTTTT. This sequence encodes CASSSQGSSGELFF. The full variable domain, its missing parts supplied by reference TRBV5-4 and TRBJ2-2, is ETGVTQSPTHLIKTRGQQVTLRCSSQSGHNTVSWYQQALGQGPQFIFQYYREEENGRGNFPPRFSGLQFPNYSSELNVNALELDDSALYLCASSSQGSSGELFFGEGSRLTVL.

The table lists this clone with a count of one. V and J are TRBV18 and TRBJ2-1; possible D gene TRBD2, 5 bases. Germline V lookup: CDR1 KGHSH, CDR2 LQKENI. Trimming removed 1 base from V and 0 bases from J, with 13 bases in between. CDR3 length: 17 residues. CDR3: CASSPRVAGSSYNEQFF. CDR3 sequence (DNA): TGTGCCAGCTCACCACGGGTCGCTGGGAGCTCCTACAATGAGCAGTTCTTC.

The rearrangement uses TRBV4-1 and TRBJ1-5, with D possibly being TRBD1 (5 bases). Trimming took off 1 base at V and 1 base at J, with 14 bases between the two ends. In germline, CDR1 is MGHRA, CDR2 YSYEKL. The CDR3 is 17 amino acids. CDR3 sequence (DNA): TGCGCCAGCAGCCAAGTGGATATGGGGCTAAGCAATCAGCCCCAGCATTTT. Translating it yields CASSQVDMGLSNQPQHF.

In the case of this clone: The junction and the germline gene differ at one end; a read error may be behind it. CDR3 protein: CASSSSGRGLNF. CDR3 DNA: TGTGCCAGCAGTTCCTCAGGGAGGGGATTGAATTTT. V gene TRBV12-3 or TRBV12-4 combines with J gene TRBJ1-4; perhaps TRBD1 as D (5 bases). This CDR3 is built from 12 residues.

The rearrangement joins TRBV4-1 to TRBJ1-2; maybe TRBD1 (5 bases). Germline V gene data show CDR1 as MGHRA and CDR2 as YSYEKL. The CDR3 is made up of 15 amino acids. V dropped 0 bases and J dropped 7 bases, with 15 bases sitting between them. The DNA of the CDR3 is TGCGCCAGCAGCCAAGACGGGGGGAGAGTCGGTGGCTACACCTTC. Translated: CASSQDGGRVGGYTF.

The rearrangement links TRBV12-3 or TRBV12-4 to TRBJ2-7, with D uncertain. The V end was cut by 2 bases, the J end by 5 bases, with 7 bases between. The CDR3 covers 12 residues. The CDR3 reads CASSLSVHEQYF. CDR3 bases: TGTGCCAGCAGTTTAAGCGTCCACGAGCAGTACTTC.

This clone was found a few times. The V and J genes are TRBV27 and TRBJ1-2; 7 bases are a match to TRBD1. The CDR3 has 14 residues. V shed 2 bases and J 4 bases; nucleotides not matched to a gene: 4. CDR1 and CDR2 from the germline V gene are MNHEY and SMNVEV (reference sequence). The CDR3 DNA follows: TGTGCCAGCAGTTTAACAGACAGGGCCTATGGCTACACCTTC. Protein product: CASSLTDRAYGYTF.

In its sample, this clone was seen once. The J gene is TRBJ1-1, the V gene TRBV3-1 (or the pseudogene TRBV3-2); 10 bases are shared with TRBD1. V lost 2 bases, J lost 0 bases, and 6 bases stayed unmatched. Looked up from germline, CDR1 is LGHDT and CDR2 is YNNKEL (reference sequence). CDR3 length: 17 amino acids. For the CDR3, the DNA is TGTGCCAGCAGCCAATTTGGACAGGGGGATTTGAACACTGAAGCTTTCTTT. It encodes CASSQFGQGDLNTEAFF.

The rearrangement uses TRBV6-6 and TRBJ1-1; weak D call: TRBD1 (6 bases). The CDR3 loop spans 15 amino acids. Trimming removed 4 bases from V and 4 bases from J, with 16 bases in between. The V gene's germline CDR1 is MNHNY and CDR2 SVGAGI (reference sequence). CDR3 region: CASSFRGGEGTEAFF. The CDR3 DNA follows: TGTGCCAGCAGTTTCCGGGGGGGCGAAGGCACTGAAGCTTTCTTT.

The chain links TRBV6-2 or TRBV6-3 to TRBJ2-7, with D possibly being TRBD2 (5 bases). The CDR3 runs 14 residues. V dropped 5 bases and J dropped 3 bases, with 14 bases sitting between them. Germline loops: CDR1 MNHEY, CDR2 SVGEGT. In DNA form, the CDR3 reads TGTGCCAGCAGTAGCGCGGGCCACCTCTACGAGCAGTACTTC. Encoded protein: CASSSAGHLYEQYF.

This clone was found once. The V gene is TRBV6-2 or TRBV6-3, the J gene TRBJ1-5; the match to TRBD1 covers 8 bases. The germline CDR1 and CDR2 sequences are MNHEY and SVGEGT. The junction had 11 bases not matched to a gene; V was cut back by 6 bases and J by 1 base. The CDR3 runs 17 residues. The CDR3 DNA follows: TGTGCCAGCAGCCGTGACAGGGGCCCATTAAGCAATCAGCCCCAGCATTTT. Its protein product is CASSRDRGPLSNQPQHF.

This clone was observed a single time. The chain recombines TRBV14 with TRBJ2-3; the match to TRBD2 covers 8 bases. With 1 base clipped from V and 8 bases from J, the junction kept 8 bases outside the gene matches. The CDR3 totals 15 residues. Germline values: CDR1 SGHDN, CDR2 FVKESK. CDR3 region: CASSQAPGGRVTQYF. CDR3 in DNA: TGTGCCAGCAGCCAAGCTCCGGGAGGGCGGGTTACGCAGTATTTT.

The rearrangement links TRBV9 to TRBJ2-1, with D perhaps TRBD2 (7 bases). This CDR3 contains 16 residues. Trimming stripped 0 bases from V and 7 bases from J, with 17 bases between. Germline-derived CDR1 and CDR2 are SGDLS and YYNGEE. The CDR3 reads CASSVGLAGAENEQFF. The CDR3, as DNA: TGTGCCAGCAGCGTAGGACTAGCAGGGGCGGAGAATGAGCAGTTCTTC.